These 8 T cell receptor beta chains came from one sample sequenced in a study of blood T cell repertoires in COVID-19. TCRdb's table, derived via immunoSEQ multiplex PCR, lists solely in-frame clones and lacks some. The table shows approximately 22,000 clones, with about 91% occurring only once. The sequencing sample was made of peripheral blood. The receptors come from a woman in her seventies with active COVID-19.

There are a few counts of this clone. The rearrangement links TRBV6-4 to TRBJ2-1; the D gene is possibly TRBD2 (5 bases). The CDR3 sequence is 14 residues long. The germline V gene encodes CDR1 MRHNA and CDR2 SNTAGT. Trimming pared 0 bases from V and 4 bases from J, leaving 7 bases between. Here the CDR3 reads CASSDSAEYNEQFF. The CDR3 bases are TGTGCCAGCAGTGACTCAGCGGAGTACAATGAGCAGTTCTTC.

The chain links TRBV11-2 to TRBJ1-5; unclear D gene. V lost 2 bases to trimming and J lost 6 bases, with 11 bases between them. The CDR3 is made up of 14 amino acids. Looked up from germline, CDR1 is SGHAT and CDR2 is FQNNGV. Here the CDR3 reads CASSLPGLGQPQHF. The CDR3 DNA is TGTGCCAGCAGCTTACCCGGGTTAGGTCAGCCCCAGCATTTT. Combining the CDR3 with reference TRBV11-2 and TRBJ1-5 gives the whole variable domain EAGVAQSPRYKIIEKRQSVAFWCNPISGHATLYWYQQILGQGPKLLIQFQNNGVVDDSQLPKDRFSAERLKGVDSTLKIQPAKLEDSAVYLCASSLPGLGQPQHFGDGTRLSIL.

The chain combines TRBV7-2 with TRBJ2-3; D is possibly TRBD2 (6 bases). Trimming left V 4 bases short and J 7 bases short, with 15 bases between. Germline V lookup: CDR1 SGHTA, CDR2 FQGNSA. The CDR3 covers 14 residues. The CDR3 DNA sequence: TGTGCCAGCAGCTCCGGACGAGGAGGGCATACGCAGTATTTT. Its translation: CASSSGRGGHTQYF.

V is TRBV6-2 or TRBV6-3 and J is TRBJ2-3, with D possibly being TRBD1 (6 bases). The CDR3 has 15 residues. Germline V gene data show CDR1 as MNHEY and CDR2 as SVGEGT. V was cut by 2 bases and J by 6 bases, with 15 bases left in between. The CDR3: CASSYLQIGGDTQYF. The CDR3 DNA reads as TGTGCCAGCAGTTACCTCCAAATAGGGGGTGATACGCAGTATTTT.

The chain has TRBV19 and TRBJ2-3; D gene uncertain. The germline V gene has CDR1 LNHDA and CDR2 SQIVND (reference sequence). V shed 5 bases and J shed 5 bases, with 11 bases lying between them. The CDR3 contains 13 residues. The CDR3 here is CASSSRLGDTQYF. The CDR3 DNA reads TGTGCCAGTAGTTCCCGACTGGGAGATACGCAGTATTTT. Complete variable domain (other parts from reference TRBV19 and TRBJ2-3): DGGITQSPKYLFRKEGQNVTLSCEQNLNHDAMYWYRQDPGQGLRLIYYSQIVNDFQKGDIAEGYSVSREKKESFPLTVTSAQKNPTAFYLCASSSRLGDTQYFGPGTRLTVL.

V gene TRBV1 combines with J gene TRBJ2-7; the table's D call, TRBD1, has no DNA check behind it. TRBV1 is a recognized pseudogene. CDR3 length equals 9 residues. The CDR3, as DNA: TGCACCAGCAGCCAAGACCCCCCATTC. Residues: CTSSQDPPF.

A single count supports this clone. This chain uses TRBV6-2 or TRBV6-3 with TRBJ1-5; 10 bases match TRBD1. Germline V gene lookup returns CDR1 MNHEY and CDR2 SVGEGT. This CDR3 has 18 amino acids. Trimming cost V 0 bases and J 2 bases; bases outside gene matches: 7. CDR3 nucleotide sequence: TGTGCCAGCAGTTACTCCGGGACAGGGGTGTTTGGCAATCAGCCCCAGCATTTT. Translated: CASSYSGTGVFGNQPQHF.

The J gene is TRBJ1-6, the V gene TRBV7-8; D is possibly TRBD1 (6 bases). V gave up 5 bases and J gave up 9 bases, with 20 bases separating them. The germline V gene encodes CDR1 SGHVS and CDR2 FQNEAQ. This CDR3 has 16 amino acids. CDR3 in amino acids: CASSPSPTGTRSPLHF. Written as DNA, the CDR3 is TGTGCCAGCAGCCCCTCCCCAACAGGGACCCGTTCACCCCTCCACTTT. The complete variable domain, with remaining parts taken from reference TRBV7-8 and TRBJ1-6, reads GAGVSQSPRYKVAKRGQDVALRCDPISGHVSLFWYQQALGQGPEFLTYFQNEAQLDKSGLPSDRFFAERPEGSVSTLKIQRTQQEDSAVYLCASSPSPTGTRSPLHFGNGTRLTVT.